Below, one T cell receptor (beta chain) is given with its context. No antigen is known for it. Other DNA sequences in the same sample also yield this CDR3. This table comes from immunoSEQ multiplex PCR, and its TCRdb copy is limited to in-frame clones, with some not included. The table shows 2 million to 2.5 million clones, with approximately 93% occurring only once. The study enrolled healthy HIV-negative adults without recent acute infections or vaccinations as donors. This record comes from a study of shared clonotypes between healthy human individuals. Study-level information: The cohort comprised a couple of women and a few men. Their ages spanned 18 to 49 years.

The study's findings and limits: A generally larger estimated richness was seen in naive subsets than in memory subsets.

The V gene end was trimmed by 3 bases and the J gene end by 1 base; junction bases not matched to a gene: 3. The CDR3 length is 15 residues. Per germline, CDR1 SGHNT and CDR2 YYREEE (reference sequence). The chain has TRBV5-4 and TRBJ1-2; 10 bases line up with TRBD1. The sequencing sample was made of naive CD4+ T cells from PBMCs. The sample's subset: CD45RA+ positively selected. The origin of this receptor is a young man in good health. Some clones in this sample may be carry-over from other donors' samples. CDR3 nucleotides: TGTGCCAGCAGCTCCCGGGACAGGGGTAACTATGGCTACACCTTC. Protein product: CASSSRDRGNYGYTF.